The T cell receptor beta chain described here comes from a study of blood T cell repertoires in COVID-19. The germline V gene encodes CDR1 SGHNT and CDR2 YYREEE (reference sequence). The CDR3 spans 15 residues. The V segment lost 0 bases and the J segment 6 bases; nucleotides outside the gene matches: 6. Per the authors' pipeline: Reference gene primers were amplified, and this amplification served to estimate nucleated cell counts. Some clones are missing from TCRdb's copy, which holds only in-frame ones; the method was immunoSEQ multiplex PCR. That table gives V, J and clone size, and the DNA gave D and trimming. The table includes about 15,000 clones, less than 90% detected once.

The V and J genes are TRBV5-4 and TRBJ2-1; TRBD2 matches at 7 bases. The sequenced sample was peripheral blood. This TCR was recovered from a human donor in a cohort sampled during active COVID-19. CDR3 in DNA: TGTGCCAGCAGCTTGGAAGTGGGACTAAGCAATGAGCAGTTCTTC. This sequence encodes CASSLEVGLSNEQFF.